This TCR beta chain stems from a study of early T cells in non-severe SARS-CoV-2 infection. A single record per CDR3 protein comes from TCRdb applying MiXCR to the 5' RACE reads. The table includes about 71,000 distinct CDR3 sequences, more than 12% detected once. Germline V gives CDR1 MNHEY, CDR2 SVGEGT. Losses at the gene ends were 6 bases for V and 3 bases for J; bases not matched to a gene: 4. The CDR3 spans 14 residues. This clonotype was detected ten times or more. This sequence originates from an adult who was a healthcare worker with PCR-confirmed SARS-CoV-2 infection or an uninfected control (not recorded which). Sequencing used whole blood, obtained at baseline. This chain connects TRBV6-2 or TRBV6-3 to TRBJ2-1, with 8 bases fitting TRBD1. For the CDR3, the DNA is TGTGCCAGCAGCCCCGGGACAGGCTACAATGAGCAGTTCTTC. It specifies CASSPGTGYNEQFF.